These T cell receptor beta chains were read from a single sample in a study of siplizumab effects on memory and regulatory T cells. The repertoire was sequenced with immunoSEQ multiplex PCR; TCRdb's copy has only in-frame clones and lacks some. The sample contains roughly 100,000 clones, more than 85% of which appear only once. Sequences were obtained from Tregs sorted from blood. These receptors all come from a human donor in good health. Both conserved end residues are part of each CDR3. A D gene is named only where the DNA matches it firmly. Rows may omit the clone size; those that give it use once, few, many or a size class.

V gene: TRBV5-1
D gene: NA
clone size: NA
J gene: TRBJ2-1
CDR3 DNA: TGCGCCAGCAGCTTGAAAGGGATCCCCCACAATGAGCAGTTCTTC
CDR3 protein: CASSLKGIPHNEQFF

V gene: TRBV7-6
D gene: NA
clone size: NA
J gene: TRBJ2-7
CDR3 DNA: TGTGCCAGCAGCCCAGCAGGGAACTACGAGCAGTACTTC
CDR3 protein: CASSPAGNYEQYF

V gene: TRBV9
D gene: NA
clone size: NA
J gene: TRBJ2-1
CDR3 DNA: TGTGCCAGCAGCTTCCGGGGTGGGTTGGGGAACAATGAGCAGTTCTTC
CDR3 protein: CASSFRGGLGNNEQFF

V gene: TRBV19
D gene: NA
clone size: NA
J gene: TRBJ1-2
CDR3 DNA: TGTGCCAGTTCCGGGATGCTAGGTGGCTACACCTTC
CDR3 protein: CASSGMLGGYTF

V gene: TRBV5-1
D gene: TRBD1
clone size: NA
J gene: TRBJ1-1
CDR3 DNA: TGCGCCAGCAGAGGACAGGCCGCTGAAGCTTTCTTT
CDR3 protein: CASRGQAAEAFF

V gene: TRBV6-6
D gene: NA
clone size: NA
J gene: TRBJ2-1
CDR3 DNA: TGTGCCAGCCTCGGGACGGCCATTGATTCCTACAATGAGCAGTTCTTC
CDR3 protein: CASLGTAIDSYNEQFF

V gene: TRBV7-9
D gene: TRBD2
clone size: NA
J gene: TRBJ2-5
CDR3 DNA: TGTGCCAGCAGCTTAGTTGCGGGAGTGGAGACCCAGTACTTC
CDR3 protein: CASSLVAGVETQYF

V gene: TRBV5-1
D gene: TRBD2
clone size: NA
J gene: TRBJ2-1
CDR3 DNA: TGCGCCAGCAGCTTTATCGGGGGGGTCGTCAATGAGCAGTTCTTC
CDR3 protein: CASSFIGGVVNEQFF

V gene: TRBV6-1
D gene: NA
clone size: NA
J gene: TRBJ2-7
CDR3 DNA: TGTGCCAGCAGTGAAGCGGCAGGCAGGGACGAGCAGTACTTC
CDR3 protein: CASSEAAGRDEQYF

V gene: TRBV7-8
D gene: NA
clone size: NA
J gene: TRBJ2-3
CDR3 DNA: TGTGCCAGCAGCTTTTTAATCCACCATGGTTCAGATACGCAGTATTTT
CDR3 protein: CASSFLIHHGSDTQYF

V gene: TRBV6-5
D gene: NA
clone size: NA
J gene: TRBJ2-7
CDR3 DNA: TGTGCCAGCCGGAGGTCCCTTAACTACGAGCAGTACTTC
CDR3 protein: CASRRSLNYEQYF

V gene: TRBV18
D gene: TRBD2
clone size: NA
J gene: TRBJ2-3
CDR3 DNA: TGTGCCAGCTCACCACGGATTTGGCGGGAGGTTCGCACAGATACGCAGTATTTT
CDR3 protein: CASSPRIWREVRTDTQYF

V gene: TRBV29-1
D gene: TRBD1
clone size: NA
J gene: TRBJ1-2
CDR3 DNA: TGCAGCGTTGAAAGGTATAGGGACAGTGGTGGCTACACCTTC
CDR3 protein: CSVERYRDSGGYTF

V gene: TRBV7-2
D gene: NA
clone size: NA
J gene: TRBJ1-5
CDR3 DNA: TGTGCCAGCAGCTTAGTGGACAACCAGCCCCAGCATTTT
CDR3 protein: CASSLVDNQPQHF

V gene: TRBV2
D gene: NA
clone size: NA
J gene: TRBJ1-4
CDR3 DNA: TGTGCCAGCAAGGAGAATGAAAAACTGTTTTTT
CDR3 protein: CASKENEKLFF

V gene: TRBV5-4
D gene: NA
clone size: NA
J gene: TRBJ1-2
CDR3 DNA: TGTGCCAGCAGCTTCGGGAGGGTAGGCTACACCTTC
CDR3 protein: CASSFGRVGYTF

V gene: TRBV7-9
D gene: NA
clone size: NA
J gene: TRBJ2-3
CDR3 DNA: TGTGCCAGCAACACGGCCGGGGGCACAGATACGCAGTATTTT
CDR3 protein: CASNTAGGTDTQYF

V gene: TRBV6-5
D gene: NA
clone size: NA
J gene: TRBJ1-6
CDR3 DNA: TGTGCCAGCAGTGATGCAGGCGATAATTCACCCCTCCACTTT
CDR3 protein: CASSDAGDNSPLHF

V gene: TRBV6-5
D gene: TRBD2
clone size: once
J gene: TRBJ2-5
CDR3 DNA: TGTGCCAGCAGTTACTCCTTAGCGGGATGGGAGACCCAGTACTTC
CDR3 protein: CASSYSLAGWETQYF

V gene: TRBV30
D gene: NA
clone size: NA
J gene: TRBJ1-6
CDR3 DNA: TGTGCCGGGCAGGGGCAGGCGAGGTCACCCCTCCACTTT
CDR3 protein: CAGQGQARSPLHF

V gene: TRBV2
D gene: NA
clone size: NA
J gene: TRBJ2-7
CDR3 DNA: TGTGCCAGCAGTGGATTCTACGAGCAGTACTTC
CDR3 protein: CASSGFYEQYF

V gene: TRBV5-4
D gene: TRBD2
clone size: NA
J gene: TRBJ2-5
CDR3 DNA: TGTGCCAGCAGCCTGGGACTAGCGGGAGGGCTGGGGGAGACCCAGTACTTC
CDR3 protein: CASSLGLAGGLGETQYF

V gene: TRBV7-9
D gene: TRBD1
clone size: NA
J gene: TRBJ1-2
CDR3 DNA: TGTGCCAGCAGCTTAACAGACAGGGCGGTAGTGGGCTACACCTTC
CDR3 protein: CASSLTDRAVVGYTF

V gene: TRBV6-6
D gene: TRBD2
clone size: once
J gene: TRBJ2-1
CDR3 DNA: TGTGCCAGCAGATCGACTAGCGGGGGTTCCTACAATGAGCAGTTCTTC
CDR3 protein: CASRSTSGGSYNEQFF

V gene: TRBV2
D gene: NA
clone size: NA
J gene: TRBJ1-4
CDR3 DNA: TGTGCCAGCAGCCTCAGGGCGGTCAGGGGTTGGGAAAAACTGTTTTTT
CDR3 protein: CASSLRAVRGWEKLFF

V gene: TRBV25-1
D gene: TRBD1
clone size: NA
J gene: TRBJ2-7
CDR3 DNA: TGTGCCAGCATGGGGGACAGGGGGAACCCCTACGAGCAGTACTTC
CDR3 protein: CASMGDRGNPYEQYF

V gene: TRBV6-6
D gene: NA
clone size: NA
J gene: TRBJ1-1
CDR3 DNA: TGTGCCAGCACTATATCGTACACTGAAGCTTTCTTT
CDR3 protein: CASTISYTEAFF

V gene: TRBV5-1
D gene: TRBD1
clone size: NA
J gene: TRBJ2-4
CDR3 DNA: TGCGCCAGCAGCCCTGCGCCACATAATCCGGGACAGGGAGCCAAAAACATTCAGTACTTC
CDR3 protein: CASSPAPHNPGQGAKNIQYF

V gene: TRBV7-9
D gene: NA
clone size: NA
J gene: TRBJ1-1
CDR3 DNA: TGTGCCAGCAGGCTAAGCATGAACACTGAAGCTTTCTTT
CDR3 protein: CASRLSMNTEAFF

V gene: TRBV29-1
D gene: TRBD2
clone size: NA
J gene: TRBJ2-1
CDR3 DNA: TGCAGCGCAACCTTACTAGCGGGGAATGAGCAGTTCTTC
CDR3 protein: CSATLLAGNEQFF

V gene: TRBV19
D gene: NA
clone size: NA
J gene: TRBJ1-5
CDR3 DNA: TGTGCCAGTAGTATTTCAGGGACCAATCAGCCCCAGCATTTT
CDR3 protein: CASSISGTNQPQHF

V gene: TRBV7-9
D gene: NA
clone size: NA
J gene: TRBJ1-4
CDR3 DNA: TGTGCCAGCGCATTAAGTGGGGGTAATGAAAAACTGTTTTTT
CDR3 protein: CASALSGGNEKLFF

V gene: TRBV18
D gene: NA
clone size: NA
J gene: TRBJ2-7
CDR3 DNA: TGTGCCAGCTCCCCGGGACTCCCTAGCTCCTACGAGCAGTACTTC
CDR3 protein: CASSPGLPSSYEQYF

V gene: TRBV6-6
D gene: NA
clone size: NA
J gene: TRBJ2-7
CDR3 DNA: TGTGCCAGCAGTTACTCATCCTGGGGGCCGTACTTC
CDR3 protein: CASSYSSWGPYF

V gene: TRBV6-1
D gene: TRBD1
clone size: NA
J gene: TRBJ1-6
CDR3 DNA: TGTGCCAGCAGTGAATATAGGACAGGGTATTCACCCCTCCACTTT
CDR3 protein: CASSEYRTGYSPLHF

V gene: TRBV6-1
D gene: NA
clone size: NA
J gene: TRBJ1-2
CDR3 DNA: TGTGCCAGCATCCAATTGACAGTGCCCTATGGCTACACCTTC
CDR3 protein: CASIQLTVPYGYTF

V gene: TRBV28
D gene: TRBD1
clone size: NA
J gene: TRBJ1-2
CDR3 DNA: TGTGCCAGCAGTTCTTCCACAGGGGGCGGCTATGGCTACACCTTC
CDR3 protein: CASSSSTGGGYGYTF

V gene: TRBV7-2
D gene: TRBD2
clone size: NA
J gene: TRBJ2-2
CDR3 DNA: TGTGCCAGCGCCGGGGGCCAGGGACTAGCGCGAACCGGGGAGCTGTTTTTT
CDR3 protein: CASAGGQGLARTGELFF

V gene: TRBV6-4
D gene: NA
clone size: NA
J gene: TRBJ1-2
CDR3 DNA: TGTGCCAGCAGTCCGAGACCTAACTATGGCTACACCTTC
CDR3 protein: CASSPRPNYGYTF

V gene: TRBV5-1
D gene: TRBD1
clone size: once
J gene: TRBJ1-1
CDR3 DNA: TGCGCCAGCAGCTTACCGATCCAGGGGGCTGGTGGCACTGAAGCTTTCTTT
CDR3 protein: CASSLPIQGAGGTEAFF

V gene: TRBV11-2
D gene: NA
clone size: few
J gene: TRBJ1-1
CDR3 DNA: TGTGCCAGCAGCTTACTCAGGACTGAAGCTTTCTTT
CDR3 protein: CASSLLRTEAFF

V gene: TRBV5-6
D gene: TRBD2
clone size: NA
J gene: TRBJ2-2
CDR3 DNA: TGTGCCAGCAGCTTGGTACTAGCGGGGGCCGGGGAGCTGTTTTTT
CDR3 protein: CASSLVLAGAGELFF

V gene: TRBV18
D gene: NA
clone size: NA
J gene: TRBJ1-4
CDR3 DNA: TGTGCCAGCTCACCTCCAGGCGCTAATGAAAAACTGTTTTTT
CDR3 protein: CASSPPGANEKLFF

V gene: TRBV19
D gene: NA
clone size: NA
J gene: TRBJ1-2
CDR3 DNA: TGTGCCAGTAGTCTCCGGGGGGATCAGGGGAATGGCTACACCTTC
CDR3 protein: CASSLRGDQGNGYTF

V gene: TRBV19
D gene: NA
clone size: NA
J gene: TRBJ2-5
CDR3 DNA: TGTGCCAGTAGTAGCCGTTACTCCCAAGAGACCCAGTACTTC
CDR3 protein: CASSSRYSQETQYF

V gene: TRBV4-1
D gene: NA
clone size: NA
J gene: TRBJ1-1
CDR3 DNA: TGCGCCAGCAGCCAGATCCGGGTCTTGAACACTGAAGCTTTCTTT
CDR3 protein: CASSQIRVLNTEAFF